What follows is one T cell receptor beta chain and its context. Its antigen remains unknown. Trimming took 3 bases from V and 0 from J; bases not matched to a gene: 5. CDR3 length equals 15 residues. CDR1 DFQATT and CDR2 SNEGSKA come from the germline V gene (reference sequence). This sample stems from a study of metastatic and nonmetastatic thyroid tumors. Study overall: Comparison of repertoires was carried out across blood and tumor or nodule tissue from malignant and benign thyroid patients. Points from the study as a whole: Within blood and tumor, benign nodules reportedly had significantly lower TCR beta diversity than malignant thyroid tumors did.

Nobody among the patients had been given any treatment before thyroid surgery. Per the original data handling: To classify distant metastasis in papillary thyroid cancer, a model was built from CDR3 differences across clinicopathological groups. TCRdb redid the clone calls on the PCR reads using MiXCR. The V and J calls shown here were made by TCRdb, not taken from the authors' results. The table has 39,000 or so clones, around half seen once; the top ten hold about 24%. This chain connects TRBV20-1 to TRBJ1-3; 7 bases match TRBD1. The sequenced material came from tumor tissue. The sequence was obtained from a male donor with papillary thyroid cancer or a benign thyroid nodule (not recorded which). Some clones in this sample may be carry-over from other donors' samples. The CDR3 is CSARDRIISGNTIYF. The CDR3 bases are TGCAGTGCTAGGGACAGGATAATCTCTGGAAACACCATATATTTT.